This TCR beta chain was sequenced during a study of T-cell memory formation after mild COVID-19. V was clipped by 4 bases and J by 5 bases, with 5 bases between them. Germline V CDR1 and CDR2: ENHRY, SYGVKD. The CDR3 is 12 residues long. MiXCR, applied by TCRdb to the 5' RACE reads, yields one record per CDR3 protein. The sample carries hundreds of thousands of distinct CDR3 sequences, less than 20% recorded once. Sequenced sample: PBMCs or a T cell subset sorted from them (not recorded which). The sequence came from a man aged 18 to 29 who had mild COVID-19 (a few samples of this study predate the infection). Cell type and time point are not known. The chain recombines TRBV10-3 with TRBJ2-2; D unresolved. For the CDR3, the DNA is TGTGCCATCAGTGCGCGAACCGGGGAGCTGTTTTTT. Its translation is CAISARTGELFF.